One sample yielded the 23 T cell receptor beta chains listed below, sequenced in a study of T cell repertoires in cytomegalovirus infection. TCRdb reprocessed the reads via MiXCR and lists one record per CDR3 protein. The sample includes 250,000 to 300,000 distinct CDR3 sequences, around 9% seen only once; the top ten take over 12%. Source material: PBMCs. The source of these receptors is a human donor in good health (CMV status not recorded). Some clones in this sample may be carry-over from other donors' samples.

This chain uses TRBV14 with TRBJ1-1; a weak D match, TRBD1 (5 bases). From germline, CDR1 is SGHDN and CDR2 FVKESK. V was trimmed by 3 bases and J by 11 bases, leaving 16 bases between them. The CDR3 is made up of 13 amino acids. The CDR3 DNA is TGTGCCAGCAGCCAGTGGCAGGGATTGCCGGCTTTCTTT. Translating gives CASSQWQGLPAFF.

This clonotype was seen repeatedly, ten times or more. The genes are TRBV7-8 and TRBJ1-5, with 9 bases that match TRBD1. With 3 bases clipped from V and 3 bases from J, the junction kept 6 bases outside the gene matches. CDR1 is SGHVS, CDR2 FQNEAQ, per germline. The CDR3 contains 16 residues. CDR3 bases: TGTGCCAGCAGCTTTGACAGGGGGTCATACAATCAGCCCCAGCATTTT. Amino acid sequence: CASSFDRGSYNQPQHF.

This clonotype occurred many times. J is TRBJ2-7 and V is TRBV6-2 or TRBV6-3, with TRBD2 as a possible D gene (5 bases). The germline V gene has CDR1 MNHEY and CDR2 SVGEGT. The CDR3 sequence is 15 residues long. Trimming cost V 6 bases and J 0 bases, with 15 bases left between them. The CDR3 loop is CASRKARANSYEQYF. CDR3 nucleotides: TGTGCCAGCAGAAAGGCGCGGGCCAACTCCTACGAGCAGTACTTC.

At least ten counts were recorded for this clonotype. The genes are TRBV7-2 and TRBJ1-1; D is unresolved. The CDR3 runs 14 residues. The V gene lost 1 base and the J gene lost 5 bases, with 11 bases spanning the gap. CDR1 and CDR2 from the germline V gene are SGHTA and FQGNSA. The CDR3 DNA sequence: TGTGCCAGCAGCTTAGAATGGGCGGGGACTGAAGCTTTCTTT. Protein: CASSLEWAGTEAFF.

The J gene is TRBJ1-5, the V gene TRBV19, with 9 bases aligning to TRBD1. The CDR3 is 14 amino acids. V gave up 8 bases and J gave up 2 bases; unmatched junction bases: 4. The germline CDR1 and CDR2 sequences are LNHDA and SQIVND (reference sequence). CDR3 coding DNA: TGTGCCAGTCAGGGACAGGGAGGCAATCAGCCCCAGCATTTT. Its protein product is CASQGQGGNQPQHF.

This clonotype was seen repeatedly, ten times or more. The chain couples TRBV12-3 or TRBV12-4 to TRBJ2-5; the match to TRBD2 covers 11 bases. The CDR3 is made up of 15 amino acids. Trimming took 4 bases from V and 5 from J; bases not matched to a gene: 6. The CDR3 sequence: CASSSLSGRAETQYF. The CDR3 DNA sequence: TGTGCCAGCAGTTCCCTTAGCGGGAGGGCCGAGACCCAGTACTTC.

This clonotype was detected many times. The CDR3 loop is CASTQSEGAQAEAFF. CDR3 DNA sequence: TGTGCCAGCACCCAGTCGGAGGGGGCGCAGGCTGAAGCTTTCTTT. The chain is built from TRBV7-9 and TRBJ1-1; 7 nucleotides agree with TRBD1. Per germline, CDR1 SEHNR and CDR2 FQNEAQ (reference sequence). J was trimmed by 6 bases and V by 7 bases; bases with no gene match: 14. CDR3 length: 15 residues.

For this clonotype: A much larger clone sits a single nucleotide away, making a read error possible. In nucleotides, the CDR3 is TGTGCCAGCAGCCTGAGTTGGAGGGTAGCTAACTATGGCTACACCTTC. It specifies CASSLSWRVANYGYTF. This chain links TRBV7-8 with TRBJ1-2; no clear D. Germline loops: CDR1 SGHVS, CDR2 FQNEAQ. The CDR3 sequence is 16 residues long. V was shortened by 5 bases and J by 0 bases, with 16 bases between the two germline ends.

The table lists this clonotype with many counts. The CDR3 loop reads CASSSTEEGSNQPQHF. The DNA for the CDR3 is TGTGCCAGCAGTTCCACCGAGGAGGGGAGCAATCAGCCCCAGCATTTT. The V gene is TRBV6-1, the J gene TRBJ1-5; the D gene is possibly TRBD1 (5 bases). The V gene lost 5 bases and the J gene lost 1 base, with 15 bases spanning the gap. From germline, CDR1 is MNHNS and CDR2 SASEGT. This CDR3 has 16 amino acids.

The chain joins TRBV2 to TRBJ2-5; 9 bases are a match to TRBD2. Unmatched junction bases numbered 13, after V lost 0 bases and J lost 5 bases. From germline, CDR1 is SNHLY and CDR2 FYNNEI. CDR3 length equals 18 residues. This CDR3 is CASSEALRLRGGGETQYF. As DNA, the CDR3 is TGTGCCAGCAGTGAAGCGCTTCGCCTGCGGGGGGGCGGGGAGACCCAGTACTTC.

This clonotype showed up just a few times. The V call is TRBV7-6, the J call TRBJ1-1; D is uncertain. Germline loops: CDR1 SGHVS, CDR2 FNYEAQ. With 3 bases removed from V and 7 bases from J, the gap between germline ends came to 9 bases. The CDR3 runs 12 residues. Here the CDR3 reads CASSFFGGEAFF. CDR3 nucleotide sequence: TGTGCCAGCAGCTTCTTCGGTGGTGAAGCTTTCTTT.

This clonotype appeared many times. The V call is TRBV7-2, the J call TRBJ1-5; D is perhaps TRBD1 (6 bases). V gave up 5 bases and J gave up 1 base, with 15 bases separating them. This CDR3 contains 16 residues. CDR1 and CDR2 (germline): SGHTA, FQGNSA. DNA for the CDR3: TGTGCCAGCAGCCGAAAGGGGGGGATCAGCAATCAGCCCCAGCATTTT. It yields the protein CASSRKGGISNQPQHF.

This clonotype was seen only a few times. CDR3 protein: CASSPRPDRVKNSPLHF. CDR3 DNA: TGTGCCAGCTCACCTCGTCCGGACAGGGTCAAAAATTCACCCCTCCACTTT. The rearrangement links TRBV18 to TRBJ1-6; 8 bases fit TRBD1. CDR1 and CDR2 from the germline V gene are KGHSH and LQKENI. Trimming cost V 3 bases and J 7 bases; bases outside gene matches: 11. This CDR3 region has 17 residues.

J is TRBJ1-3 and V is TRBV29-1; the D is unclear. This CDR3 has 16 amino acids. Trimming removed 4 bases at V and 4 bases at J, with 20 bases between. Per germline, CDR1 SQVTM and CDR2 ANQGSEA. This CDR3 reads CSVAGKSAGSGNTIYF. CDR3 sequence (DNA): TGCAGCGTTGCGGGAAAGTCAGCGGGCTCCGGAAACACCATATATTTT.

This clonotype has ten or more counts. This rearrangement joins TRBV7-2 to TRBJ2-6, with 7 bases lining up with TRBD1. Unmatched junction bases numbered 7, after V lost 5 bases and J lost 3 bases. Germline V CDR1 and CDR2: SGHTA, FQGNSA. The length of the CDR3 is 16 residues. CDR3 amino acids: CASSLNTGVGANVLTF. CDR3 in DNA: TGTGCCAGCAGCCTTAACACAGGGGTTGGGGCCAACGTCCTGACTTTC. Combining the CDR3 with reference TRBV7-2 and TRBJ2-6 gives the whole variable domain GAGVSQSPSNKVTEKGKDVELRCDPISGHTALYWYRQSLGQGLEFLIYFQGNSAPDKSGLPSDRFSAERTGGSVSTLTIQRTQQEDSAVYLCASSLNTGVGANVLTFGAGSRLTVL.

This clonotype was picked up many times. This chain connects TRBV7-2 to TRBJ1-1, with D possibly being TRBD1 (5 bases). V was shortened by 2 bases and J by 7 bases, with 20 bases between the two germline ends. CDR1 is SGHTA and CDR2 is FQGNSA in the germline V gene. This CDR3 is 16 amino acids long. The CDR3 is CASSLPAQANANEAFF. The CDR3 region has the DNA TGTGCCAGCAGCTTACCAGCACAGGCCAATGCCAATGAAGCTTTCTTT.

This clonotype was observed many times. The chain combines TRBV7-6 with TRBJ2-7; 11 positions agree with TRBD1. The trim removed 4 bases at V and 2 bases at J, leaving 13 bases unmatched. The CDR3 runs to 18 residues. CDR1 and CDR2 (germline): SGHVS, FNYEAQ. CDR3 in amino acids: CASSSDLGTGGSAYEQYF. Here the CDR3 DNA reads TGTGCCAGCAGCTCCGATTTGGGGACAGGGGGTTCAGCCTACGAGCAGTACTTC.

This clonotype was detected a few times. J is TRBJ2-1 and V is TRBV20-1; D is unresolved. V was pared by 3 bases and J by 5 bases, with 8 bases between. Germline V gene sequence: CDR1 DFQATT, CDR2 SNEGSKA (reference sequence). The CDR3 contains 12 residues. The DNA for the CDR3 is TGCAGTGCTAGGCGAAGGCACAATGAGCAGTTCTTC. Amino acid sequence: CSARRRHNEQFF.

This clonotype has at least ten counts. The V gene is TRBV7-6, the J gene TRBJ2-7, with D maybe TRBD1 (6 bases). The germline CDR1 and CDR2 sequences are SGHVS and FNYEAQ. CDR3 size: 15 residues. The V and J ends lost 3 bases and 1 base respectively, with 13 bases between them. DNA of the CDR3: TGTGCCAGCAGCTTGGCGACAGGTTCGTCCTACGAGCAGTACTTC. This encodes CASSLATGSSYEQYF.

The V call is TRBV15, the J call TRBJ2-1; D not resolved. Between the trimmed V and J ends, which lost 0 bases and 10 bases, there was a span of 10 bases. The V gene's germline CDR1 is LNHNV and CDR2 YYDKDF (reference sequence). This CDR3 contains 13 residues. The CDR3 spells CATSRDLTGEQFF. In DNA, the CDR3 is TGTGCCACCAGCAGAGATCTGACTGGGGAGCAGTTCTTC.

This clonotype came up many times. The genes are TRBV7-8 and TRBJ2-3, with D hard to call. The CDR3 spans 14 residues. V lost 5 bases and J 6 bases, leaving 15 bases between the germline ends. In germline, CDR1 is SGHVS, CDR2 FQNEAQ. This CDR3 reads CASSGRVRIDTQYF. In DNA, the CDR3 is TGTGCCAGCAGCGGCCGCGTGAGGATCGATACGCAGTATTTT. Drawing the rest from reference TRBV7-8 and TRBJ2-3, the complete variable domain is GAGVSQSPRYKVAKRGQDVALRCDPISGHVSLFWYQQALGQGPEFLTYFQNEAQLDKSGLPSDRFFAERPEGSVSTLKIQRTQQEDSAVYLCASSGRVRIDTQYFGPGTRLTVL.

This clonotype was counted at least ten times. This chain's CDR3 is CASSLAQGQNEAFF. The CDR3 region has the DNA TGTGCCAGCAGCTTAGCACAGGGGCAGAATGAAGCTTTCTTT. The chain is built from TRBV7-9 and TRBJ1-1, with 7 bases lining up with TRBD1. This CDR3 region has 14 residues. The V gene end was trimmed by 0 bases and the J gene end by 7 bases; junction bases not matched to a gene: 5. The germline CDR1 and CDR2 sequences are SEHNR and FQNEAQ (reference sequence).

This clonotype was observed many times. V gene TRBV7-2 combines with J gene TRBJ1-6; D is ambiguous. This CDR3 contains 12 residues. From germline, CDR1 is SGHTA and CDR2 FQGNSA. The V end was cut by 5 bases, the J end by 5 bases, with 4 bases between. CDR3 amino acids: CASSGNNSPLHF. CDR3 nucleotide sequence: TGTGCCAGCAGCGGGAATAATTCACCCCTCCACTTT.